These 25 T cell receptor beta chains were sequenced from one sample in a study of T-cell memory formation after mild COVID-19. One entry per CDR3 protein, called by TCRdb with MiXCR from the 5' RACE reads. In the table there are around 130,000 distinct CDR3 sequences, approximately 15% of which are singletons. The sequenced material came from PBMCs or a T cell subset sorted from them (not recorded which). The source of these receptors is an adult woman who had mild COVID-19 (a few samples of this study predate the infection). Cell type and time point are not known.

The gene calls are TRBV7-2 and TRBJ2-2; D remains ambiguous. Germline V lookup: CDR1 SGHTA, CDR2 FQGNSA. V was trimmed by 0 bases and J by 6 bases, leaving 8 bases between them. This CDR3 contains 14 residues. The CDR3 bases are TGTGCCAGCAGCTTAGCGCTAACCCCCGGGGAGCTGTTTTTT. It encodes CASSLALTPGELFF.

V is TRBV5-6 and J is TRBJ2-7, with no clear D. The CDR3 is 15 amino acids. Trimming took off 3 bases at V and 5 bases at J, with 18 bases between the two ends. From germline, CDR1 is SGHDT and CDR2 YYEEEE. CDR3 nucleotides: TGTGCCAGCAGCTCGGGCCGGTTACTAACCAACGAGCAGTACTTC. The encoded protein is CASSSGRLLTNEQYF.

The genes are TRBV7-7 and TRBJ2-2; D gene uncertain. The CDR3 contains 13 residues. Looked up from germline, CDR1 is SSHAT and CDR2 is FNYEAQ (reference sequence). Trimming pared 3 bases from V and 8 bases from J, leaving 10 bases between. The CDR3 nucleotides read TGTGCCAGCAGCTTTCATAACGGTGGGGAGCTGTTTTTT. It codes for CASSFHNGGELFF.

A few counts support this clonotype. This chain uses TRBV5-1 with TRBJ2-3; 7 nucleotides agree with TRBD1. The CDR3 extends over 15 amino acids. The V gene end was trimmed by 2 bases and the J gene end by 2 bases; junction bases not matched to a gene: 5. Germline CDR1 is SGHRS and CDR2 is YFSETQ. CDR3 residues: CASSFRTGDTDTQYF. DNA for the CDR3: TGCGCCAGCAGCTTCCGGACAGGAGACACAGATACGCAGTATTTT.

This clonotype turned up a few times. This chain connects TRBV7-6 to TRBJ2-6; no definite D call. The CDR3 consists of 15 residues. Germline-derived CDR1 and CDR2 are SGHVS and FNYEAQ. Trimming left V 1 base short and J 0 bases short, with 4 bases between. The CDR3 reads CASSLEASGANVLTF. CDR3 sequence (DNA): TGTGCCAGCAGCTTAGAGGCCTCTGGGGCCAACGTCCTGACTTTC.

This clonotype was counted once. This chain uses TRBV6-5 with TRBJ2-3; no clear D gene. There are 14 residues in the CDR3. CDR1 is MNHEY, CDR2 SVGAGI, per germline. Trimming cost V 0 bases and J 6 bases, with 10 bases left between them. CDR3 region: CASSYSRQEDTQYF. CDR3 DNA sequence: TGTGCCAGCAGTTACTCGCGGCAAGAGGATACGCAGTATTTT.

This clonotype has a handful of counts. The chain employs TRBV20-1 and TRBJ2-1, with a tentative D call TRBD2 (6 bases). Trimming removed 3 bases at V and 2 bases at J, with 11 bases between. The CDR3 length is 14 residues. From germline, CDR1 is DFQATT and CDR2 SNEGSKA (reference sequence). As DNA, the CDR3 is TGCAGTGCTAGGGGGGAGGTCCCCTACAATGAGCAGTTCTTC. Residues: CSARGEVPYNEQFF.

In this sample, this clonotype turned up a few times. The rearrangement links TRBV12-3 or TRBV12-4 to TRBJ2-7, with D uncertain. Trimming took 3 bases from V and 2 from J, leaving 11 bases between them. The CDR3 covers 14 residues. The CDR3: CASSFGGRTYEQYF. As DNA, the CDR3 is TGTGCCAGCAGTTTTGGCGGCCGAACCTACGAGCAGTACTTC.

This chain links TRBV5-1 with TRBJ1-6, with a tentative D call TRBD1 (6 bases). In germline, CDR1 is SGHRS, CDR2 YFSETQ. The ends were cut back, 0 bases at V and 9 bases at J, with 13 bases in the middle. The CDR3 contains 15 residues. In DNA, the CDR3 is TGCGCCAGCAGCTTGGGGAAGGGGGACCGTTCACCCCTCCACTTT. This gives the protein CASSLGKGDRSPLHF.

A few counts support this clonotype. This chain joins TRBV7-6 and TRBJ2-3, with 11 positions matching TRBD2. The J segment lost 1 base and the V segment lost 3 bases, leaving 6 bases of the junction unmatched. Germline CDR1 SGHVS, CDR2 FNYEAQ. This CDR3 has 17 amino acids. CDR3 loop: CASSFSGGATRTDTQYF. CDR3 sequence (DNA): TGTGCCAGCAGCTTTAGCGGGGGGGCGACTCGCACAGATACGCAGTATTTT.

This clonotype was recorded at least ten times. The V and J genes are TRBV7-6 and TRBJ2-2; 8 bases are a match to TRBD2. Germline loops: CDR1 SGHVS, CDR2 FNYEAQ. The CDR3 spans 16 residues. V shed 5 bases, J shed 4 bases, and the junction held 9 bases outside the gene matches. CDR3 in DNA: TGTGCCAGCAGCCTTATAGGACTAGCCGTCACCGGGGAGCTGTTTTTT. This sequence encodes CASSLIGLAVTGELFF.

The CDR3 loop reads CASSVGDRGGQPQHF. For the CDR3, the DNA is TGTGCCAGCAGCGTGGGTGACAGGGGGGGGCAGCCCCAGCATTTT. V and J are TRBV9 and TRBJ1-5; 9 bases fit TRBD1. Germline-derived CDR1 and CDR2 are SGDLS and YYNGEE. This CDR3 region has 15 residues. Losses at the gene ends were 2 bases for V and 7 bases for J; bases not matched to a gene: 7.

The chain carries TRBV4-2 and TRBJ2-1; TRBD2 agrees at 10 bases. The CDR3 contains 17 residues. Germline lookup yields CDR1 LGHNA and CDR2 YNFKEQ. The V segment lost 0 bases and the J segment 6 bases; nucleotides outside the gene matches: 8. In nucleotides, the CDR3 is TGTGCCAGCAGCCAAGATCGACGGCAGCGGGGGGGCAATGAGCAGTTCTTC. This codes for CASSQDRRQRGGNEQFF.

This clonotype was seen more than once but under ten times. The CDR3 coding sequence is TGTGCCAGCAGGAAGGACAACTCCTACGAGCAGTACTTC. The encoded protein is CASRKDNSYEQYF. The V gene is TRBV6-5, the J gene TRBJ2-7, with D possibly being TRBD1 (5 bases). This CDR3 is 13 amino acids long. Germline V gene lookup returns CDR1 MNHEY and CDR2 SVGAGI. With 6 bases removed from V and 0 bases from J, the gap between germline ends came to 9 bases.

In this sample, this clonotype turned up a few times. This sequence joins TRBV5-1 and TRBJ2-5; possible D gene TRBD1, 6 bases. The CDR3 sequence is 15 residues long. Trimming removed 3 bases from V and 3 bases from J, with 15 bases in between. CDR1 is SGHRS, CDR2 YFSETQ, per germline. The CDR3 DNA sequence: TGCGCCAGCAGCTCCCCGGGACAAAAAAAAGAGACCCAGTACTTC. It codes for CASSSPGQKKETQYF.

The table lists this clonotype with a few counts. V is TRBV5-1 and J is TRBJ2-6, with D tentatively TRBD1 (6 bases). The CDR3 runs 18 residues. V was pared by 4 bases and J by 0 bases, with 17 bases between. Germline CDR1 and CDR2: SGHRS and YFSETQ. The CDR3 protein is CASSRTPGQSSGANVLTF. CDR3 DNA sequence: TGCGCCAGCAGCAGAACGCCGGGACAATCCTCTGGGGCCAACGTCCTGACTTTC.

The V call is TRBV14, the J call TRBJ2-7; D is unresolved. The CDR3 sequence is 15 residues long. The V end lost 4 bases, the J end lost 3 bases, and 16 bases lay between the germline ends. Germline loops: CDR1 SGHDN, CDR2 FVKESK. DNA for the CDR3: TGTGCCAGCAGCCTCACTCTCGGGTCTATCTACGAGCAGTACTTC. Protein: CASSLTLGSIYEQYF.

The CDR3 bases are TGTGCCAGCAGCCAAGGACTAGCGGGAGAAAACGAGCAGTACTTC. Residues: CASSQGLAGENEQYF. V is TRBV4-2 and J is TRBJ2-7; 12 positions match TRBD2. Germline values: CDR1 LGHNA, CDR2 YNFKEQ. The J segment lost 5 bases and the V segment lost 1 base, leaving 3 bases of the junction unmatched. CDR3 length: 15 amino acids.

CDR3 coding DNA: TGTGCCACCAGTGATGGGCAGATTAATCAGCCCCAGCATTTT. Protein sequence: CATSDGQINQPQHF. This sequence joins TRBV24-1 and TRBJ1-5; D gene ambiguous. V shed 3 bases and J shed 4 bases, with 9 bases lying between them. Germline V gene data show CDR1 as KGHDR and CDR2 as SFDVKD. The CDR3 runs 14 residues.

V gene TRBV2 combines with J gene TRBJ2-1, with 7 nucleotides matching TRBD1. CDR3 length: 13 residues. Unmatched junction bases numbered 3, after V lost 4 bases and J lost 6 bases. The germline V gene encodes CDR1 SNHLY and CDR2 FYNNEI. CDR3 DNA sequence: TGTGCCAGCAGTGGACAGGGTTTCAATGAGCAGTTCTTC. Translated, it gives CASSGQGFNEQFF. Variable domain in full (rest from reference TRBV2 and TRBJ2-1): EPEVTQTPSHQVTQMGQEVILRCVPISNHLYFYWYRQILGQKVEFLVSFYNNEISEKSEIFDDQFSVERPDGSNFTLKIRSTKLEDSAMYFCASSGQGFNEQFFGPGTRLTVL.

This clonotype turned up a few times. This chain uses TRBV20-1 with TRBJ2-3, with a tentative D call TRBD2 (6 bases). From germline, CDR1 is DFQATT and CDR2 SNEGSKA (reference sequence). Trimming stripped 1 base from V and 3 bases from J, with 20 bases between. This CDR3 is 17 amino acids long. In DNA form, the CDR3 reads TGCAGTGCTAGAGGGTTATGGTCGGGAGCTCTAACAGATACGCAGTATTTT. Its protein is CSARGLWSGALTDTQYF.

V and J are TRBV7-9 and TRBJ2-3, with 8 bases matching TRBD2. Trimming removed 5 bases from V and 4 bases from J; junction bases left unmatched: 8. Germline-derived CDR1 and CDR2 are SEHNR and FQNEAQ (reference sequence). CDR3 size: 15 residues. The CDR3 DNA reads as TGTGCCAGCAGCCACAGCGGGAGCGCCGCAGATACGCAGTATTTT. Translation gives CASSHSGSAADTQYF.

This clonotype was seen a handful of times. The rearrangement joins TRBV7-2 to TRBJ2-2; possible D gene TRBD1, 6 bases. The CDR3 consists of 17 residues. The V gene lost 3 bases and the J gene lost 3 bases, with 17 bases spanning the gap. Per germline, CDR1 SGHTA and CDR2 FQGNSA. The CDR3 bases are TGTGCCAGCAGCTTCGGGGACACCATTTTAGACACCGGGGAGCTGTTTTTT. Protein: CASSFGDTILDTGELFF.

In this sample, this clonotype turned up a few times. The J gene is TRBJ1-1, the V gene TRBV9; unclear D gene. Germline CDR1 is SGDLS and CDR2 is YYNGEE. V was trimmed by 0 bases and J by 0 bases, leaving 12 bases between them. The CDR3 is 16 amino acids. In DNA form, the CDR3 reads TGTGCCAGCAGCGTAGAAAAGGAGACGCTGAACACTGAAGCTTTCTTT. Residues: CASSVEKETLNTEAFF.

J is TRBJ2-2 and V is TRBV29-1; D call uncertain. V was pared by 4 bases and J by 6 bases, with 6 bases between. The germline CDR1 and CDR2 sequences are SQVTM and ANQGSEA. The CDR3 totals 11 residues. The CDR3 DNA follows: TGCAGCGTTGCTGGGCCCGGGGAGCTGTTTTTT. Its protein product is CSVAGPGELFF.